This T cell receptor (beta chain) was sequenced for a study of T cell repertoires in ileal Crohn's disease. Study summary: All patients had surgery for stricturing (about 61%) or penetrating (roughly 39%) disease. Thiopurines (around twelve) or anti-TNF agents (roughly 17) were given postoperatively to about half.

The sorted cells were lamina propria lymphocytes from surgical specimens, first isolated by density gradient. Eligibility required adulthood, ileal or ileocolonic Crohn's disease and indicated ileocolonic resection. The table came from immunoSEQ multiplex PCR; TCRdb's copy has only in-frame clones and leaves some out. Counted here are around 5,800 clones, approximately 88% occurring once; the ten biggest clones make up roughly 0.83%. As regards this clone: Its specificity is not known.

Per germline, CDR1 MNHNY and CDR2 SVGAGI (reference sequence). This CDR3 spans 15 amino acids. After removal of 4 bases from V and 6 bases from J, the junction contained 7 bases not matched to a gene. Study-wide results and caveats: Mucosal expansions were suggested to be mainly CD8 T cells.

This TCR was recovered from an adult with Crohn's disease. Some clones in this sample may be carry-over from other donors' samples. The rearrangement links TRBV6-6 to TRBJ1-5; 9 bases align to TRBD1. Sequencing used CD4+ T cells from ileum. The CDR3 DNA follows: TGTGCCAGCAGTTCCACAGGGGGCAGCGGTCAGCCCCAGCATTTT. Amino acids: CASSSTGGSGQPQHF.